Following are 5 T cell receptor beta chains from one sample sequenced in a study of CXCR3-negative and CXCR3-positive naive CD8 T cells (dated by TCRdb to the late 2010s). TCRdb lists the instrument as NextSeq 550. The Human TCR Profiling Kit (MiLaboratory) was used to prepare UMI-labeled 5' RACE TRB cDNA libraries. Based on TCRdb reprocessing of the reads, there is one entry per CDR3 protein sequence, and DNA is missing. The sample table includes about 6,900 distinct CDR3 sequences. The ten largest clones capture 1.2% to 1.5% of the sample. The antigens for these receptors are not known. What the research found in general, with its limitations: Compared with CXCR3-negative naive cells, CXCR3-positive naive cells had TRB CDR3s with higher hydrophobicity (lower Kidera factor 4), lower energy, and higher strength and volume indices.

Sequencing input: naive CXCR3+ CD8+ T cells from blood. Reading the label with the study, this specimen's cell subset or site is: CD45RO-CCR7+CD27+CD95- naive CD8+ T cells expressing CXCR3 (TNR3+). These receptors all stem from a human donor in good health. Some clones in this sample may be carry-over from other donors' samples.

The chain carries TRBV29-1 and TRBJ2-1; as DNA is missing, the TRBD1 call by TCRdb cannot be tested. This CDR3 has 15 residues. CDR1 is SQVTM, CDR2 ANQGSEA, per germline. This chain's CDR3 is CSAPGQGSSYNEQFF.

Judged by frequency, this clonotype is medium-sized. The CDR3 spells CASGRGDEQFF. V gene TRBV12-3 or TRBV12-4 combines with J gene TRBJ2-1; the D call of TRBD2 rests on TCRdb alone, since no DNA is present to check it. This CDR3 contains 11 residues.

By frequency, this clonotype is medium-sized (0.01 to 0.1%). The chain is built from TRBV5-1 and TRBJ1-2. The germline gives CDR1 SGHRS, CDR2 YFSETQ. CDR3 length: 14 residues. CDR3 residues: CASSLEQARDGYTF.

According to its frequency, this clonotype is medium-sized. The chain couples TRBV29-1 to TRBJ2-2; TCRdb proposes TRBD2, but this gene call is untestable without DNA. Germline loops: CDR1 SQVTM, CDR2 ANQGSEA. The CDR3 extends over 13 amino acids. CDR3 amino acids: CSVRTAGTGELFF.

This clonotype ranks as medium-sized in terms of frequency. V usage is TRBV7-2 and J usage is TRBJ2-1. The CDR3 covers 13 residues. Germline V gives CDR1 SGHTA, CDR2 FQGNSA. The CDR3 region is CASSFDYYNEQFF.